This paragraph covers one T cell receptor (beta chain) sequence. What antigen it recognizes has not been identified. No base-level quality is on record; no much larger clone is a single base apart. This entry is derived from a study of T cell changes during pregnancy in multiple sclerosis (dated by TCRdb to the late 2010s). Broadly, across the study: The study looked at changes in the T cell repertoire across pregnancy in women with multiple sclerosis.

The library was obtained by the immunoSEQ multiplex PCR assay. This is the immuneACCESS table as TCRdb keeps it, with only in-frame sequences that have V and J called. A part of the clones is gone; compared with another copy, unresolved V genes explain less than half, and the rest is unexplained. This sample lists 25,000 to 30,000 clones; 75% to 95% were detected once. The leading ten clones occupy approximately 6.2% of the sample. Trimming removed 4 bases from V and 3 bases from J; the gene matches leave 3 bases unexplained. CDR1 and CDR2 are read off the germline V gene (reference sequence) as MNHEY and SMNVEV. The CDR3 starts with the cysteine, ends with the phenylalanine, and has 13 residues. Only the CDR3 part of the read is kept: 39 bases, read in frame from the first base.

The chain uses TRBV27 and TRBJ2-7, and 7 junctional nucleotides match TRBD2. The source was CD8+ T cells from peripheral blood mononuclear cells, collected before pregnancy. The clonotype originates from a female donor with multiple sclerosis, enrolled in a pregnancy study. Here the CDR3 is given as CASSSGTNYEQYF. The nucleotide sequence is TGTGCCAGCAGTTCCGGGACTAACTACGAGCAGTACTTC.